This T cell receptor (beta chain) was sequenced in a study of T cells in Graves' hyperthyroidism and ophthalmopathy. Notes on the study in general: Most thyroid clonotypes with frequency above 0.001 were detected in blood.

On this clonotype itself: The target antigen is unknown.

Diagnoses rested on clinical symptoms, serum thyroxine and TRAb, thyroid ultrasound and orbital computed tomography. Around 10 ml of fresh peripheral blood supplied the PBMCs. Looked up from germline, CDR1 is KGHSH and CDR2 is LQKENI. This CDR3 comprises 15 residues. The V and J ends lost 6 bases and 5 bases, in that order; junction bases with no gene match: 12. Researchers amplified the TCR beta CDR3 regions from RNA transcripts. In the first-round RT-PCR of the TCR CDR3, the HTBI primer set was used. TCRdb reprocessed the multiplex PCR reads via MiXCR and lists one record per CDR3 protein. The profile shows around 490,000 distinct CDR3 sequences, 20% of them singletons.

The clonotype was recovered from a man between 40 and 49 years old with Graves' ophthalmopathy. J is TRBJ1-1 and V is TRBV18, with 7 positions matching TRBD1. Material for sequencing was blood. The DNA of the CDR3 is TGTGCCAGCTCCTCTGAGGAAGGGGGCCGGACTGAAGCTTTCTTT. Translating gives CASSSEEGGRTEAFF.